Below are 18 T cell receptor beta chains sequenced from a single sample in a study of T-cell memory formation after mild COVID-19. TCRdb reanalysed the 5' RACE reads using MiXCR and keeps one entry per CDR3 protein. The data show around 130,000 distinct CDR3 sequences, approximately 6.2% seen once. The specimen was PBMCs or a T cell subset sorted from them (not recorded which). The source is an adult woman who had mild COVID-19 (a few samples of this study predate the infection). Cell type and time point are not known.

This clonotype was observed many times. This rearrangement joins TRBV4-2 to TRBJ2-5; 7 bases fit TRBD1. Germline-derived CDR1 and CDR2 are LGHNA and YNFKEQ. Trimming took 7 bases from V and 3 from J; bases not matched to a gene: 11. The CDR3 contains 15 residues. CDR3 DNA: TGTGCCAGCATGGGAACGGGACAGCGTGAAGAGACCCAGTACTTC. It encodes CASMGTGQREETQYF.

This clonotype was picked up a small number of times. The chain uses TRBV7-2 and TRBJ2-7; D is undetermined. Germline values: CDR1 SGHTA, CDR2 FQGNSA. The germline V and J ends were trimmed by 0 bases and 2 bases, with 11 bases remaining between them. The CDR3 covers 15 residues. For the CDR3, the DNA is TGTGCCAGCAGCTTAGCCGGGCCAACTCCCTACGAGCAGTACTTC. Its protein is CASSLAGPTPYEQYF.

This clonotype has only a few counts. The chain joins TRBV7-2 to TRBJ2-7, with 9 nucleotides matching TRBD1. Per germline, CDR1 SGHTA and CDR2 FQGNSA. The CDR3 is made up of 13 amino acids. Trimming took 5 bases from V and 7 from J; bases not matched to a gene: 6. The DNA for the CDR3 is TGTGCCAGCAGCCTCGGACAGGGGAGGGAGCAGTACTTC. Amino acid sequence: CASSLGQGREQYF.

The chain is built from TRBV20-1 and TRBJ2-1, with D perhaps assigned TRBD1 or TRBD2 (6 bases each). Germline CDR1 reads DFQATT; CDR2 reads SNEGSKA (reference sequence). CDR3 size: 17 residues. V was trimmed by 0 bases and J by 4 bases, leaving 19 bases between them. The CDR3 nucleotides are TGCAGTGCTAGAGATCAAGGCGGGGAAAGGGGGTACAATGAGCAGTTCTTC. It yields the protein CSARDQGGERGYNEQFF.

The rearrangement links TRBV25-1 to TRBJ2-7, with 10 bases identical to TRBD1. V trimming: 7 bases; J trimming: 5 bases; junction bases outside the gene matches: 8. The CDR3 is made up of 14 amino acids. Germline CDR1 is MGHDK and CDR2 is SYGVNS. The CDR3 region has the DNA TGTGCCAGCATACGGACAGGGGGGACCCACGAGCAGTACTTC. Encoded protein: CASIRTGGTHEQYF.

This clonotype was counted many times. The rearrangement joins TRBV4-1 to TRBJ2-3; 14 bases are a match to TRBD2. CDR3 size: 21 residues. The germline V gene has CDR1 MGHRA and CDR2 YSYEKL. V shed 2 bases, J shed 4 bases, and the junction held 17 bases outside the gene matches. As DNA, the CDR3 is TGCGCCAGCAGCCAACATTTCTCCGGGACTAGCGGGGGATTTCCGCCAGATACGCAGTATTTT. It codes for CASSQHFSGTSGGFPPDTQYF.

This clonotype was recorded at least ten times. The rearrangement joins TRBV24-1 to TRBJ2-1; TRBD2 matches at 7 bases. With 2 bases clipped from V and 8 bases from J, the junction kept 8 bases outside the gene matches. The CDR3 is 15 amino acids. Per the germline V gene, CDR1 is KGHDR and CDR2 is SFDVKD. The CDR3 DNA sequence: TGTGCCACCAGTGATTCCGGGACTATGAGGTATGAGCAGTTCTTC. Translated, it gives CATSDSGTMRYEQFF.

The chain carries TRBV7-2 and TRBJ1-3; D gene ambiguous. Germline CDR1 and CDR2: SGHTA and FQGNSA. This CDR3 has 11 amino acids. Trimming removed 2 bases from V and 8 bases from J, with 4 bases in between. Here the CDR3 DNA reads TGTGCCAGCAGCTTATCGGACACCATATATTTT. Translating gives CASSLSDTIYF.

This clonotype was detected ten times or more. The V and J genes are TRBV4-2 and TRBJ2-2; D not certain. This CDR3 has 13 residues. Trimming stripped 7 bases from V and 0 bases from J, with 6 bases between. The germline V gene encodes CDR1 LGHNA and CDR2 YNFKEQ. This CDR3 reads CASNNPNTGELFF. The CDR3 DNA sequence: TGTGCCAGCAATAACCCGAACACCGGGGAGCTGTTTTTT.

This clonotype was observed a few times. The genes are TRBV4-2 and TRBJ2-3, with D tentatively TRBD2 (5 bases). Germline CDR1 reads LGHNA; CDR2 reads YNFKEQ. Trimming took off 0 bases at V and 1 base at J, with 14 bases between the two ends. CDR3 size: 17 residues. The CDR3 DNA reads TGTGCCAGCAGCCAAGATCAGGACTCCGGGGGCACAGATACGCAGTATTTT. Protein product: CASSQDQDSGGTDTQYF.

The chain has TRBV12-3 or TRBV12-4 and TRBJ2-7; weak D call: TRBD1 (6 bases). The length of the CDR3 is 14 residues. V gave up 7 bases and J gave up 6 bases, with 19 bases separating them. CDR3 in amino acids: CASTSGQGFLEQYF. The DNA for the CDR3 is TGTGCCAGCACCTCGGGACAAGGGTTTCTCGAGCAGTACTTC.

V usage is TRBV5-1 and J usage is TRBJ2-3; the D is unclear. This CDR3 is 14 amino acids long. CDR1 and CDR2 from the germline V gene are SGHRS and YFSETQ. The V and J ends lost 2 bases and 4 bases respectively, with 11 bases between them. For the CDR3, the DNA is TGCGCCAGCAGCTTTAGCAATCCGGCAGATACGCAGTATTTT. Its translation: CASSFSNPADTQYF.

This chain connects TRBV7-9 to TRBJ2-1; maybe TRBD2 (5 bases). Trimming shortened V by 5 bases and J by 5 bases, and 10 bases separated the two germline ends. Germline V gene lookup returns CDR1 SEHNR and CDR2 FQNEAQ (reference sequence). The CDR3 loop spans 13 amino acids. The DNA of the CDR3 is TGTGCCAGCAGCGCTGGACTTAACAATGAGCAGTTCTTC. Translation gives CASSAGLNNEQFF.

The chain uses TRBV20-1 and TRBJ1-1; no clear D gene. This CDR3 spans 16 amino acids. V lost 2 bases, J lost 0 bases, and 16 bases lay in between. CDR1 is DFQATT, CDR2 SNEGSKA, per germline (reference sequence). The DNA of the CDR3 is TGCAGTGCTAGACTGAGTGCGGGATTTATGAACACTGAAGCTTTCTTT. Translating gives CSARLSAGFMNTEAFF.

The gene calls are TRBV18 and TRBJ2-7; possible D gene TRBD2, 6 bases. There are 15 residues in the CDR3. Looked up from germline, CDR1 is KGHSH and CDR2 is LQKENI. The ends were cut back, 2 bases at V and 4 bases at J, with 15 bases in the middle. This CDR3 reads CASSPGGVIGYEQYF. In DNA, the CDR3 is TGTGCCAGCTCACCAGGAGGGGTCATAGGATACGAGCAGTACTTC.

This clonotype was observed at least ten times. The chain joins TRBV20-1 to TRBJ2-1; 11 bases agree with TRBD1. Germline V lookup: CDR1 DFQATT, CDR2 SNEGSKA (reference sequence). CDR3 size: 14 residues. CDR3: CSPTGQGASNEQFF. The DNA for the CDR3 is TGCAGCCCAACTGGACAGGGGGCAAGCAATGAGCAGTTCTTC.

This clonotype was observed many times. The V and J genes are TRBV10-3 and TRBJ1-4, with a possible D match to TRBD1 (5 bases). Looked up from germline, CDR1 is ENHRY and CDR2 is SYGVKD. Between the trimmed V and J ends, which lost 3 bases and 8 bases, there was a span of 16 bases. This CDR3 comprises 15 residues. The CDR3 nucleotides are TGTGCCATCAGTGATACCGGGACCAAAGGCGAAAAACTGTTTTTT. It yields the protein CAISDTGTKGEKLFF.

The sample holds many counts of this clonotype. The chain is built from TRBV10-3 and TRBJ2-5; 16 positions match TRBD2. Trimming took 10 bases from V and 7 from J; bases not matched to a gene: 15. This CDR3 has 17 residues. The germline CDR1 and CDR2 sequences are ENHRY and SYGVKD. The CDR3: CATGTSGRAEMIWTQYF. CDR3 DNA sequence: TGTGCCACCGGGACTAGCGGGAGGGCCGAGATGATATGGACCCAGTACTTC.